Listed here are 27 T cell receptor beta chains from one sample, sequenced in a study of cytomegalovirus exposure and HLA in healthy donors. Researchers ran the PCR with 60 Vbeta and 13 Jbeta primers. TCRdb keeps only in-frame clones here, not all; method: immunoSEQ multiplex PCR. The repertoire holds some 130,000 clones, with about 81% as singletons. The sequencing sample was made of PBMCs. The source of these receptors is a woman between 35 and 50 years old in good health and CMV-seropositive.

Turning to this clone: The junction and the germline gene differ at one end; a read error may be behind it. The J gene is TRBJ2-1, the V gene TRBV7-7, with 8 bases that match TRBD2. The CDR3 spans 14 residues. Germline V gene data show CDR1 as SSHAT and CDR2 as FNYEAQ (reference sequence). The DNA for the CDR3 is TGTGCTAGCAGCTGGGGGACGGGGGGGAATGAGCAGTTCTTC. This gives the protein CASSWGTGGNEQFF.

This chain joins TRBV12-5 and TRBJ1-4; 8 nucleotides align to TRBD1. The V gene end was trimmed by 4 bases and the J gene end by 5 bases; junction bases not matched to a gene: 12. There are 17 residues in the CDR3. Per the germline V gene, CDR1 is LGHNT and CDR2 is FRNRAP. The CDR3 reads CASGSNRRDRRNEKLFF. The CDR3 DNA reads TGTGCTAGTGGTTCGAACCGCCGGGACAGGAGGAATGAAAAACTGTTTTTT.

This clone showed up just a few times. The chain recombines TRBV6-5 with TRBJ1-2, with D perhaps TRBD1 (6 bases). The CDR3 totals 14 residues. V was trimmed by 6 bases and J by 7 bases, leaving 18 bases between them. The V gene's germline CDR1 is MNHEY and CDR2 SVGAGI. In DNA, the CDR3 is TGTGCCAGCAGCCAAACAGGGTTTGTAGCTGGCTACACCTTC. Its translation: CASSQTGFVAGYTF.

The rearrangement links TRBV7-8 to TRBJ1-5; D not certain. From germline, CDR1 is SGHVS and CDR2 FQNEAQ. Deletions cut 4 bases from V and 4 bases from J, with 14 bases between. The length of the CDR3 is 15 residues. CDR3 nucleotide sequence: TGTGCCAGCAGCTATACAGCGGCTCTTAATCAGCCCCAGCATTTT. This gives the protein CASSYTAALNQPQHF.

The chain is built from TRBV9 and TRBJ2-5; 8 bases are a match to TRBD1. The germline gives CDR1 SGDLS, CDR2 YYNGEE. Unmatched junction bases numbered 12, after V lost 1 base and J lost 1 base. The CDR3 runs 18 residues. This chain's CDR3 is CASSVNPLTGVFQETQYF. The CDR3 DNA reads as TGTGCCAGCAGCGTAAACCCCCTGACAGGGGTCTTCCAAGAGACCCAGTACTTC.

The rearrangement links TRBV28 to TRBJ2-3; 12 bases map to TRBD2. The CDR3 covers 16 residues. Trimming removed 6 bases from V and 4 bases from J; junction bases left unmatched: 8. Germline assignment: CDR1 MDHEN and CDR2 SYDVKM. The CDR3 here is CASSTLAGGVADTQYF. As DNA, the CDR3 is TGTGCCAGCAGCACCCTAGCGGGAGGGGTGGCAGATACGCAGTATTTT.

The rearrangement uses TRBV5-6 and TRBJ2-7, with D maybe TRBD1 (9 bases). The CDR3 covers 15 residues. In germline, CDR1 is SGHDT, CDR2 YYEEEE. Trimming stripped 5 bases from V and 6 bases from J, with 21 bases between. The CDR3 nucleotides read TGTGCCAGCAGGATGATACAGGGGGCGGGAGGCGAGCAGTACTTC. Translating it yields CASRMIQGAGGEQYF.

In DNA form, the CDR3 reads TGTGCCAGCACCTTCCAAAGCGGGAGGGCCGGAGTCAATGAGCAGTTCTTC. Amino acids: CASTFQSGRAGVNEQFF. The chain carries TRBV28 and TRBJ2-1; 10 bases align to TRBD2. Trimming at V came to 7 bases and at J to 6 bases, leaving 15 bases not matched to a gene. Germline CDR1 reads MDHEN; CDR2 reads SYDVKM. The CDR3 covers 17 residues.

This chain uses TRBV5-3 with TRBJ2-7; the D gene is possibly TRBD1 (6 bases). TRBV5-3 counts as an open reading frame of uncertain function. This CDR3 has 17 amino acids. V lost 0 bases and J lost 3, with 19 bases in between. This CDR3 reads CARSLAVAGEVDYEQYF. CDR3 coding DNA: TGTGCCAGAAGCTTGGCCGTCGCAGGGGAAGTTGACTACGAGCAGTACTTC.

The DNA for the CDR3 is TGTGCCAGTGGCCCTTCTCCAGGGGGCGATAGGCAGTTCTTC. Protein sequence: CASGPSPGGDRQFF. The genes are TRBV19 and TRBJ2-1, with 8 bases identical to TRBD1. Per the germline V gene, CDR1 is LNHDA and CDR2 is SQIVND (reference sequence). Trimming took 8 bases from V and 12 from J; bases not matched to a gene: 15. This CDR3 comprises 14 residues.

The chain uses TRBV27 and TRBJ1-2, with D hard to call. Germline values: CDR1 MNHEY, CDR2 SMNVEV (reference sequence). Deletions cut 8 bases from V and 7 bases from J, with 14 bases between. This CDR3 contains 12 residues. The CDR3 region has the DNA TGTGCCAGCGGTTGGGCATCTGCTGGCTACACCTTC. Protein: CASGWASAGYTF.

V is TRBV5-4 and J is TRBJ1-5, with D unclear. The CDR3 loop spans 13 amino acids. Germline CDR1 and CDR2: SGHNT and YYREEE (reference sequence). V lost 0 bases, J lost 3 bases, and 4 bases lay in between. CDR3 nucleotide sequence: TGTGCCAGCAGCTTGGCTCCCAATCAGCCCCAGCATTTT. Its protein is CASSLAPNQPQHF. Based on the CDR3 plus reference TRBV5-4 and TRBJ1-5, the full variable domain is ETGVTQSPTHLIKTRGQQVTLRCSSQSGHNTVSWYQQALGQGPQFIFQYYREEENGRGNFPPRFSGLQFPNYSSELNVNALELDDSALYLCASSLAPNQPQHFGDGTRLSIL.

V usage is TRBV5-1 and J usage is TRBJ1-5, with 7 bases matching TRBD1. The germline gives CDR1 SGHRS, CDR2 YFSETQ. After removal of 5 bases from V and 2 bases from J, the junction contained 4 bases not matched to a gene. This CDR3 region has 14 residues. Written as DNA, the CDR3 is TGCGCCAGCAGTTCTACAGGGGGCAATCAGCCCCAGCATTTT. Its protein is CASSSTGGNQPQHF.

V usage is TRBV29-1 and J usage is TRBJ1-1, with a possible D match to TRBD1 (6 bases). The CDR3 runs to 10 residues. The germline V gene encodes CDR1 SQVTM and CDR2 ANQGSEA. The chain's CDR3 is CGGLNTEAFF. CDR3 coding DNA: TGCGGGGGCTTGAACACTGAAGCTTTCTTT.

The chain links TRBV27 to TRBJ1-4, with a possible D match to TRBD1 (5 bases). This CDR3 has 13 amino acids. V was cut by 5 bases and J by 5 bases, with 9 bases left in between. CDR1 is MNHEY, CDR2 SMNVEV, per germline (reference sequence). This CDR3 reads CASSHRTNEKLFF. DNA of the CDR3: TGTGCCAGCAGTCACAGGACAAATGAAAAACTGTTTTTT.

The V call is TRBV5-1, the J call TRBJ1-3, with D maybe TRBD1 (6 bases). CDR3 length: 13 amino acids. Germline CDR1 SGHRS, CDR2 YFSETQ. Trimming took 4 bases from V and 4 from J, leaving 9 bases between them. The CDR3 nucleotides read TGCGCCAGCAGCGCGGACAGCGGAAACACCATATATTTT. Its protein is CASSADSGNTIYF.

The chain joins TRBV9 to TRBJ2-3, with 10 bases that match TRBD2. V dropped 4 bases and J dropped 7; count of bases not matched to a gene: 9. The CDR3 sequence is 15 residues long. The germline V gene encodes CDR1 SGDLS and CDR2 YYNGEE. CDR3 coding DNA: TGTGCCAGCAGCTTTCAAGCGGGGGGGCTATATACGCAGTATTTT. This codes for CASSFQAGGLYTQYF. Based on the CDR3 plus reference TRBV9 and TRBJ2-3, the full variable domain is DSGVTQTPKHLITATGQRVTLRCSPRSGDLSVYWYQQSLDQGLQFLIQYYNGEERAKGNILERFSAQQFPDLHSELNLSSLELGDSALYFCASSFQAGGLYTQYFGPGTRLTVL.

A word on this clone: Germline and junction disagree at one end, which may indicate a read error. The chain uses TRBV7-7 and TRBJ2-5; the D gene is possibly TRBD2 (7 bases). From germline, CDR1 is SSHAT and CDR2 FNYEAQ (reference sequence). The CDR3 contains 15 residues. The CDR3 region has the DNA TGTGCTAGCAGCTTAAGGGGGGGGTACCAAGAGACCCAGTACTTC. Protein sequence: CASSLRGGYQETQYF.

This chain connects TRBV19 to TRBJ2-5; the D gene is possibly TRBD1 (6 bases). Trimming took off 2 bases at V and 5 bases at J, with 9 bases between the two ends. CDR3 length: 13 amino acids. CDR1 is LNHDA, CDR2 SQIVND, per germline (reference sequence). The CDR3 sequence is CASSIQGRETQYF. CDR3 coding DNA: TGTGCCAGTAGTATACAGGGGCGGGAGACCCAGTACTTC.

This clone was seen only a few times. The rearrangement links TRBV11-3 to TRBJ2-2, with no clear D. Germline V CDR1 and CDR2: SGHNT, YENEEA. The CDR3 has 12 amino acids. V was pared by 4 bases and J by 5 bases, with 5 bases between. CDR3 in amino acids: CASSSPTGELFF. The DNA for the CDR3 is TGTGCCAGCAGCTCCCCGACCGGGGAGCTGTTTTTT.

The sample holds one count of this clone. This chain links TRBV7-9 with TRBJ1-2; D call uncertain. Germline CDR1 is SEHNR and CDR2 is FQNEAQ (reference sequence). The CDR3 covers 11 residues. V was shortened by 10 bases and J by 6 bases, with 12 bases between the two germline ends. The CDR3, as DNA: TGTGCCACCACCGGCGGGGATGGCTACACCTTC. Translation gives CATTGGDGYTF. The entire variable domain, with the rest obtained from reference TRBV7-9 and TRBJ1-2, is as follows: DTGVSQNPRHKITKRGQNVTFRCDPISEHNRLYWYRQTLGQGPEFLTYFQNEAQLEKSRLLSDRFSAERPKGSFSTLEIQRTEQGDSAMYLCATTGGDGYTFGSGTRLTVV.

The J gene is TRBJ1-6, the V gene TRBV30; weak D call: TRBD1 (6 bases). Germline V gene sequence: CDR1 GTSNPN, CDR2 SVGIG (reference sequence). The CDR3 totals 14 residues. The V and J ends lost 8 bases and 7 bases respectively, with 18 bases between them. CDR3 DNA sequence: TGTGCCCTAGAACCGGGACAAAGAAATTCACCCCTCCACTTT. Its translation: CALEPGQRNSPLHF.

The rearrangement joins TRBV5-6 to TRBJ1-3, with unresolved D. The CDR3 loop spans 16 amino acids. Germline V lookup: CDR1 SGHDT, CDR2 YYEEEE. V lost 0 bases, J lost 2 bases, and 12 bases lay in between. DNA of the CDR3: TGTGCCAGCAGCTTGGAGAACGGGGTAACTGGAAACACCATATATTTT. Translation: CASSLENGVTGNTIYF.

This sequence joins TRBV28 and TRBJ2-5; possible D gene TRBD1, 6 bases. Germline V CDR1 and CDR2: MDHEN, SYDVKM. The CDR3 covers 16 residues. V shed 5 bases and J shed 0 bases, with 16 bases lying between them. The CDR3 loop reads CASSRGDILYQETQYF. Written as DNA, the CDR3 is TGTGCCAGCAGTCGAGGGGACATCCTGTACCAAGAGACCCAGTACTTC.

Here the CDR3 DNA reads TGCGCCAGCACCCCGACAGGGTCGGTAGAGACCCAGTACTTC. Its protein is CASTPTGSVETQYF. This sequence joins TRBV5-1 and TRBJ2-5, with 7 bases that match TRBD1. Germline CDR1 is SGHRS and CDR2 is YFSETQ. J was trimmed by 4 bases and V by 6 bases; bases with no gene match: 9. This CDR3 has 14 residues.

This clone was seen once. The rearrangement links TRBV10-3 to TRBJ1-2; 8 positions agree with TRBD1. Trimming removed 6 bases from V and 6 bases from J; junction bases left unmatched: 9. This CDR3 has 14 amino acids. CDR1 is ENHRY and CDR2 is SYGVKD in the germline V gene. In DNA, the CDR3 is TGTGCCATCAGAGTACAGGGGGTTAGCCATGGCTACACCTTC. It encodes CAIRVQGVSHGYTF.

V usage is TRBV6-1 and J usage is TRBJ2-7; a weak D match, TRBD2 (5 bases). V lost 3 bases, J lost 1 base, and 16 bases lay in between. The CDR3 totals 16 residues. Looked up from germline, CDR1 is MNHNS and CDR2 is SASEGT. The CDR3 DNA reads as TGTGCCAGCAGTGAGCCGGCGGGCATGTTATCCTACGAGCAGTACTTC. This translates into CASSEPAGMLSYEQYF.